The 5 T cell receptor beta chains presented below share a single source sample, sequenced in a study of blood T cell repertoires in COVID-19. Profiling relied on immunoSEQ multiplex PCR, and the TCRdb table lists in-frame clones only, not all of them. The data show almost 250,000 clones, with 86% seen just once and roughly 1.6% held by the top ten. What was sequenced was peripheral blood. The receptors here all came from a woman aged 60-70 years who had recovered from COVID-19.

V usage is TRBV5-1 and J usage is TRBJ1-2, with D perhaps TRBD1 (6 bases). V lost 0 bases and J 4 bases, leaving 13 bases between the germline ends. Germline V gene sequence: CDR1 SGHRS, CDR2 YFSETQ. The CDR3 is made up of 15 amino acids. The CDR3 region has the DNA TGCGCCAGCAGCTTGGTCGGGGGGCGAGGCTATGGCTACACCTTC. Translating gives CASSLVGGRGYGYTF.

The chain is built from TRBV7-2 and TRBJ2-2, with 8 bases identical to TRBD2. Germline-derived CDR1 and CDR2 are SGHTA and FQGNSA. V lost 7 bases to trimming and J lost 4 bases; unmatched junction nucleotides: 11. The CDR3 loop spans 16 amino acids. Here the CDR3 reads CASNIAGGRGTGELFF. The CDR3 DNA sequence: TGTGCCAGCAATATCGCGGGGGGTAGGGGCACCGGGGAGCTGTTTTTT.

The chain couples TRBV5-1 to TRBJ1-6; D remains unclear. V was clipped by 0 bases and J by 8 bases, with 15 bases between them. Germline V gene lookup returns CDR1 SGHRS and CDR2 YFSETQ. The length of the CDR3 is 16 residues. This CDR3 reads CASSLGARERDSPLHF. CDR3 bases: TGCGCCAGCAGCTTGGGGGCTCGAGAGCGGGATTCACCCCTCCACTTT.

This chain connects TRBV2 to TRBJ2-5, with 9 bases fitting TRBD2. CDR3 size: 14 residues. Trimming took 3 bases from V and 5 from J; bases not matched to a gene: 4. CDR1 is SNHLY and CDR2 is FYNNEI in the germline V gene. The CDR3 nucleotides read TGTGCCAGCAGTGATCTGCGGGGGGGGGAGACCCAGTACTTC. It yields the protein CASSDLRGGETQYF. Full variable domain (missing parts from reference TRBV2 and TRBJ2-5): EPEVTQTPSHQVTQMGQEVILRCVPISNHLYFYWYRQILGQKVEFLVSFYNNEISEKSEIFDDQFSVERPDGSNFTLKIRSTKLEDSAMYFCASSDLRGGETQYFGPGTRLLVL.

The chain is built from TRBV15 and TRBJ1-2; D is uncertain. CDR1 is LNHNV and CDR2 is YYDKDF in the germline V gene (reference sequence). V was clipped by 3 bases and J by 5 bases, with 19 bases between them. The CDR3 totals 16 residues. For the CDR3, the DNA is TGTGCCACCAGCAGGGGTGACTTGGTTCGATGGTATGGCTACACCTTC. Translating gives CATSRGDLVRWYGYTF.